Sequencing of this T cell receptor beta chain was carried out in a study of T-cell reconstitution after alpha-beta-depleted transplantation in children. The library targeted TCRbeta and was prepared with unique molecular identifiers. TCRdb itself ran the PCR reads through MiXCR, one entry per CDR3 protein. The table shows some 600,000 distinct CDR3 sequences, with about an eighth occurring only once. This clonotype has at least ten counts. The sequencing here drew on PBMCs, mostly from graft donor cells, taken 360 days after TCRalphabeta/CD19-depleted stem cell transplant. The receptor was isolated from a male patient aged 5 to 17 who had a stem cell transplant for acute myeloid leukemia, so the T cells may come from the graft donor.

CDR3 DNA: TGTGCCAGCAGCCCGTCACAGGGGCCCCTTTACGAGCAGTACTTC. Its protein product is CASSPSQGPLYEQYF. The chain has TRBV9 and TRBJ2-7; 7 nucleotides line up with TRBD1. CDR1 is SGDLS, CDR2 YYNGEE, per germline. J gave up 4 bases and V 4 bases, and 11 bases lay outside the gene matches. The CDR3 extends over 15 amino acids.